Listed below are T cell receptor beta chains from one sample, sequenced in a study of response to subunit inactivated influenza vaccine. Each CDR3 protein gets one entry after TCRdb re-called the RT-PCR reads with MiXCR. The sample has a few hundred thousand distinct CDR3 sequences, less than 15% seen once. The specimen comprised non-naive T cells sorted from PBMCs, sampled 14 days before vaccination. The origin of the receptors is a man aged 45-60 years who received an inactivated influenza vaccine. CDR3s include the opening cysteine and the closing phenylalanine or tryptophan. A D gene is named only where the DNA matches it firmly. The size of a clone is reported for some rows only, either as once, few or many, or as a class for expanded clones.

d_gene	v_gene	abundance	j_gene	CDR3nt	CDR3aa
TRBD2	TRBV5-1	few	TRBJ2-5	TGCGCCAGCAGCACCGCCCCGACTAGCGGGGGGGTCGAGACCCAGTACTTC	CASSTAPTSGGVETQYF
.	TRBV18	.	TRBJ2-5	TGTGCCAGCTCACCACAATCGGGGAGGGAGACCCAGTACTTC	CASSPQSGRETQYF
.	TRBV20-1	few	TRBJ2-5	TGCAGTGCTACCCTTCAAGAGACCCAGTACTTC	CSATLQETQYF
.	TRBV6-5	many	TRBJ2-3	TGTGCCAGCAGTTACTCCAGGACTGGGGATACGCAGTATTTT	CASSYSRTGDTQYF
.	TRBV7-2	few	TRBJ2-7	TGTGCCAGCAGCTTATCCCCCGTACAGGAGCAGTACTTC	CASSLSPVQEQYF
TRBD2	TRBV10-1	few	TRBJ2-3	TGCGCCAGCAGCTCTAGCGGGGGAAACACAGATACGCAGTATTTT	CASSSSGGNTDTQYF
TRBD2	TRBV27	few	TRBJ2-1	TGTGCCAGCAGACGATGGACTAGCGGGAACAATGAGCAGTTCTTC	CASRRWTSGNNEQFF
.	TRBV4-2	.	TRBJ2-7	TGTGCCAGCAGCCAAGATCCGGCTAGCGCGACCTACGAGCAGTACTTC	CASSQDPASATYEQYF
TRBD1	TRBV28	medium-sized	TRBJ1-1	TGTGCCAGCTCCGGCGGGACAGAGGCTTTCTTT	CASSGGTEAFF
.	TRBV7-8	few	TRBJ2-7	TGTGCCAGCAGCTTACGGCGGAACTCCTACGAGCAGTACTTC	CASSLRRNSYEQYF
TRBD2	TRBV20-1	few	TRBJ2-5	TGCAGTGCTAGACCGGGACTAGCGTCGGAGACCCAGTACTTC	CSARPGLASETQYF
TRBD2	TRBV20-1	few	TRBJ2-4	TGCAGTGCTAGAGATTCACTAGCGGGAGGGCCGGGGGTCAAAAACATTCAGTACTTC	CSARDSLAGGPGVKNIQYF
.	TRBV14	once	TRBJ2-7	TGTGCCAGCAGCCAACGGGGCAGATACTACGAGCAGTACTTC	CASSQRGRYYEQYF
TRBD1	TRBV7-9	many	TRBJ2-3	TGCGCCAGCAGCTTAGGGGGCCCGACAGATACGCAGTATTTT	CASSLGGPTDTQYF
.	TRBV15	many	TRBJ2-2	TGTGCCACCAGCAGAGATATGATCCCTCCGGGGGAGCTGTTTTTT	CATSRDMIPPGELFF
TRBD2	TRBV15	.	TRBJ2-1	TGTGCCACCAGCACCTTCACTAGCGGGGACTACAATGAGCAGTTCTTC	CATSTFTSGDYNEQFF
TRBD2	TRBV12-3/TRBV12-4	few	TRBJ2-6	TGTGCCAGCACACGGGGGGCTGGGGCCAACGTCCTGACTTTC	CASTRGAGANVLTF
TRBD1	TRBV12-3/TRBV12-4	many	TRBJ1-2	TGTGCCAGCAGTTTAGGCGGGACAGCCTCCTATGGCTACACCTTC	CASSLGGTASYGYTF
TRBD2	TRBV9	.	TRBJ2-1	TGTGCCAGCAGCGTCTCGACTAGCGGAGCCTACAATGAGCAGTTCTTC	CASSVSTSGAYNEQFF
TRBD1	TRBV6-1	.	TRBJ1-6	TGTGCCAGCAGGGACGATTCCGGGACAGGGAGTGTGTCACCCCTCCACTTT	CASRDDSGTGSVSPLHF
.	TRBV5-1	few	TRBJ2-5	TGCGCCAGCAGCCCTGTTGGGGGAAGGCTGTTAGGAGAGACCCAGTACTTC	CASSPVGGRLLGETQYF
.	TRBV29-1	many	TRBJ2-3	TGCAGCTTTTGGGTTCGGGGAAGCACAGATACGCAGTATTTT	CSFWVRGSTDTQYF
.	TRBV29-1	.	TRBJ1-2	TGCAGCGTTGAAGGTAGCCGGGGGTTTAACTATGGCTACACCTTC	CSVEGSRGFNYGYTF
TRBD1	TRBV6-2/TRBV6-3	many	TRBJ2-6	TGTGCCAGCAAGGGACAGGGGACTGGGGCCAACGTCCTGACTTTC	CASKGQGTGANVLTF
.	TRBV20-1	few	TRBJ2-7	TGCAACCAACACGAGCAGTACTTC	CNQHEQYF
TRBD1	TRBV5-1	few	TRBJ2-7	TGCGCCAGCAGCTTGGCGACAGGGGAGGCCTACGAGCAGTACTTC	CASSLATGEAYEQYF
TRBD2	TRBV11-2	few	TRBJ2-1	TGTGCCAGCAGCCCACGACTAGCGGGAGTTTCGCATGAGCAGTTCTTC	CASSPRLAGVSHEQFF
.	TRBV11-2	.	TRBJ2-3	TGTGCCAGCAGCCTTTGGGCGGGAGATACGCAGTATTTT	CASSLWAGDTQYF
.	TRBV20-1	few	TRBJ2-3	TGCAGTGCTAGATGGGGGTCAGCATCAGATACGCAGTATTTT	CSARWGSASDTQYF
.	TRBV2	.	TRBJ1-1	TGTGCCAGCACAACCACCAAAGGGTTTGGGGCGCCGGTCACTGAAGCTTTCTTT	CASTTTKGFGAPVTEAFF
.	TRBV5-1	few	TRBJ2-3	TGCGCCAGCAGCTTGAACAGGGAGACTACGCAGTATTTT	CASSLNRETTQYF
.	TRBV7-2	.	TRBJ1-2	TGTGCCAGCACCGGACAGCTATCTTACCGCTATGGCTACACCTTC	CASTGQLSYRYGYTF
TRBD2	TRBV7-2	few	TRBJ2-1	TGTGCCAGCAGCTTAACTACCGGGACTAGCGGGAGTCGGGAGCAGTTCTTC	CASSLTTGTSGSREQFF
.	TRBV7-6	.	TRBJ2-7	TGTGCCAGCAGCTTAGCTGGGGGATACCTAGCGAGAACCTACGAGCAGTACTTC	CASSLAGGYLARTYEQYF
.	TRBV6-5	.	TRBJ2-7	TGTGCCACCACGGCGCCTCCTTACGAGCAGTACTTC	CATTAPPYEQYF
.	TRBV29-1	.	TRBJ1-2	TGCAGCATACGGGGAGGGAACTATGGCTACACCTTC	CSIRGGNYGYTF
.	TRBV20-1	many	TRBJ2-7	TGCAGTGCTCCAAACCCGGACACTTCCCACGAGCAGTACTTC	CSAPNPDTSHEQYF